These 10 T cell receptor beta chains came from one sample sequenced in a study of low-dose radiotherapy and immunotherapy resistance in tumors. Time point of the sample: before trial treatment. TRAV- and TRBV-specific primers were used for first-strand cDNA, which covered alpha and beta chains. The TCRs were subjected to amplification over about 20 PCR cycles employing a constant-region primer in conjunction with a V-primer adapter. TCRdb re-derived calls from the reads in MiXCR, one entry per CDR3 protein. The sample has tens of thousands of distinct CDR3 sequences, 9.4% seen once. The material sequenced was PBMCs, taken before treatment. These receptors originate from a male donor with prostate cancer.

This clonotype was found many times. This rearrangement joins TRBV20-1 to TRBJ2-2; the D gene is possibly TRBD2 (6 bases). In germline, CDR1 is DFQATT, CDR2 SNEGSKA (reference sequence). V was pared by 4 bases and J by 4 bases, with 13 bases between. CDR3 size: 14 residues. The CDR3 DNA is TGCAGTGCTAAGGGTAGCGGCTCCACCGGGGAGCTGTTTTTT. This sequence encodes CSAKGSGSTGELFF.

This clonotype occurred many times. Compared with germline, one end of the junction differs, possibly owing to a read error. CDR3 DNA sequence: TGCAGCGTTGAAGAGGGAGGTACTTTT. As protein: CSVEEGGTF. This chain joins TRBV29-1 and TRBJ1-1; D is unresolved. Germline loops: CDR1 SQVTM, CDR2 ANQGSEA. The CDR3 consists of 9 residues.

With respect to this clonotype: A far larger clone is off by one base, so a read error is likely. The V and J genes are TRBV27 and TRBJ1-1; perhaps TRBD1 as D (5 bases). Germline assignment: CDR1 MNHEY and CDR2 SMNVEV (reference sequence). The CDR3 runs to 12 residues. Trimming stripped 5 bases from V and 13 bases from J, with 17 bases between. The CDR3: CASSPRPRGGFF. The CDR3 coding sequence is TGTGCCAGCAGTCCCCGGCCCCGGGGGGGTTTCTTT.

This clonotype was counted ten times or more. The gene calls are TRBV19 and TRBJ2-2; 7 nucleotides align to TRBD2. The CDR3 spans 15 residues. The germline CDR1 and CDR2 sequences are LNHDA and SQIVND (reference sequence). V dropped 5 bases and J dropped 0; count of bases not matched to a gene: 3. Here the CDR3 DNA reads TGTGCCAGTAGTCCGGGACTAACGAACACCGGGGAGCTGTTTTTT. Its translation: CASSPGLTNTGELFF.

This clonotype was observed many times. This chain joins TRBV12-3 or TRBV12-4 and TRBJ1-5; D gene ambiguous. The V end was cut by 2 bases, the J end by 6 bases, with 8 bases between. The CDR3 has 13 residues. The CDR3 spells CASSLKSAQPQHF. CDR3 DNA sequence: TGTGCCAGCAGTTTAAAGTCGGCTCAGCCCCAGCATTTT.

This clonotype came up many times. The rearrangement uses TRBV10-3 and TRBJ2-1, with a weak D call TRBD1 (5 bases). This CDR3 contains 16 residues. The V and J ends lost 0 bases and 6 bases respectively, with 15 bases between them. CDR1 and CDR2 (germline): ENHRY, SYGVKD. CDR3 amino acids: CAISESIGAGFNEQFF. CDR3 bases: TGTGCCATCAGTGAGTCTATCGGTGCAGGGTTCAATGAGCAGTTCTTC.

This clonotype was recorded a few times. V usage is TRBV28 and J usage is TRBJ2-1, with 7 nucleotides matching TRBD2. The V segment lost 7 bases and the J segment 4 bases; nucleotides outside the gene matches: 13. CDR1 and CDR2 (germline): MDHEN, SYDVKM. This CDR3 is 16 amino acids long. The CDR3: CASTSSVGGPYNEQFF. CDR3 bases: TGTGCCAGCACCTCCTCGGTGGGAGGGCCGTACAATGAGCAGTTCTTC.

This clonotype came up many times. This chain joins TRBV4-1 and TRBJ2-3; 7 positions agree with TRBD1. In germline, CDR1 is MGHRA, CDR2 YSYEKL. CDR3 length: 12 amino acids. Losses at the gene ends were 4 bases for V and 6 bases for J; bases not matched to a gene: 1. Here the CDR3 DNA reads TGCGCCAGCAGCCCACAGGGGGATACGCAGTATTTT. Translating gives CASSPQGDTQYF.

This clonotype has a count of ten or more. V is TRBV24-1 and J is TRBJ2-1; D is perhaps TRBD1 (6 bases). The CDR3 consists of 13 residues. CDR1 is KGHDR, CDR2 SFDVKD, per germline. V lost 4 bases and J 10 bases, leaving 13 bases between the germline ends. The CDR3 sequence: CATSEVGTPEQFF. Here the CDR3 DNA reads TGTGCCACCAGTGAAGTCGGGACACCCGAGCAGTTCTTC.

This clonotype came up many times. The chain couples TRBV6-6 to TRBJ2-7; a weak D match, TRBD1 (6 bases). The germline gives CDR1 MNHNY, CDR2 SVGAGI (reference sequence). The CDR3 consists of 15 residues. V lost 3 bases, J lost 1 base, and 13 bases lay in between. In DNA, the CDR3 is TGTGCCAGCAGTTATCGCAGGGGCAGTTCCTACGAGCAGTACTTC. Translation gives CASSYRRGSSYEQYF.